The rows below give T cell receptor beta chains drawn from one sample of a study of shared clonotypes between healthy human individuals. Some clones are missing from TCRdb's copy, which holds only in-frame ones; the method was immunoSEQ multiplex PCR. The data show around 510,000 clones, with around 80% seen just once and around 11% held by the top ten. Sequencing was done on a sample of PBMCs. The receptors were sampled from a woman aged 40 to 50 in good health. Some clones in this sample may be carry-over from other donors' samples. CDR3s include the opening cysteine and the closing phenylalanine or tryptophan. D genes are given only for firm matches. Size is omitted from some rows. Given values are once, few, many or a class for expanded clones.

d_gene	abundance	v_gene	j_gene	CDR3nt	CDR3aa
TRBD2	NA	TRBV19	TRBJ2-3	TGTGCCAGTAGTAACCCTTTCGGGGGGGGAACAGATACGCAGTATTTT	CASSNPFGGGTDTQYF
NA	NA	TRBV30	TRBJ1-1	TGTGCCTGGGGCAGGGGAACGGGGGCTTTCTTT	CAWGRGTGAFF
NA	NA	TRBV5-1	TRBJ1-4	TGCGCCAGCAGCTTGGCGGTTAGGGGAGGCGCCGAAAAACTGTTTTTT	CASSLAVRGGAEKLFF
TRBD2	once	TRBV11-2	TRBJ2-1	TGTGCCAGCAGCCTACGGACTAGCGGGATTAAATACAATGAGCAGTTCTTC	CASSLRTSGIKYNEQFF
TRBD1	few	TRBV20-1	TRBJ1-2	TGCAGTGCCGACAGGGAACATGGCTACACCTTC	CSADREHGYTF
NA	NA	TRBV2	TRBJ2-3	TGTGCCAGCACGGGGCGCGCGGGGACCACAGATACGCAGTATTTT	CASTGRAGTTDTQYF
TRBD1	NA	TRBV5-1	TRBJ1-3	TGCGCCAGCAGCTTGGCAGGGGGATTCGATCCTGGAAACACCATATATTTT	CASSLAGGFDPGNTIYF
NA	NA	TRBV4-2	TRBJ1-1	TGTGCCAGCAGCCAGGCGGGGGAATATATGAACACTGAAGCTTTCTTT	CASSQAGEYMNTEAFF
NA	NA	TRBV29-1	TRBJ2-1	TGCAGCGTTGAAAGTCCTGTGTACAATGAGCAGTTCTTC	CSVESPVYNEQFF
NA	NA	TRBV27	TRBJ2-5	TGTGCCAGCAGTCAACTCTTAAGGCAAGAGACCCAGTACTTC	CASSQLLRQETQYF
NA	NA	TRBV15	TRBJ2-5	TGTGCCACCAGCAGAGATAGAAATAAAGAGACCCAGTACTTC	CATSRDRNKETQYF
NA	NA	TRBV4-2	TRBJ2-1	TGTGCCAGCAGCCAAGATGGAGGAAGGGAGCAGTTCTTC	CASSQDGGREQFF